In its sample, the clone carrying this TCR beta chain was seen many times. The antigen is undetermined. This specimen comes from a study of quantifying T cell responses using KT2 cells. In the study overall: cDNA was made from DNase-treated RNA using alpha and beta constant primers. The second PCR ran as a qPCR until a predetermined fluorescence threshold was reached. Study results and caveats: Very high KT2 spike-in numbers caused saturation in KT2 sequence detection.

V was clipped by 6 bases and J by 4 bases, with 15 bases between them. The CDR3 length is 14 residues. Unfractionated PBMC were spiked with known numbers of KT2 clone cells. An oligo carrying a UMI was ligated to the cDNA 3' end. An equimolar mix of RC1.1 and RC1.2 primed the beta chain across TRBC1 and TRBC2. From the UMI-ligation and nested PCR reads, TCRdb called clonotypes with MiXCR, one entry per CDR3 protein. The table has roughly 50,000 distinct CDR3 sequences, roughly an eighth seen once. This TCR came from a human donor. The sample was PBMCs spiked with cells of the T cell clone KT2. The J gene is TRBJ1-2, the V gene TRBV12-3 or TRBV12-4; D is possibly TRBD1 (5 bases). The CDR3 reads CASSPLQGSYGYTF. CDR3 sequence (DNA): TGTGCCAGCAGCCCACTGCAGGGTAGCTATGGCTACACCTTC.